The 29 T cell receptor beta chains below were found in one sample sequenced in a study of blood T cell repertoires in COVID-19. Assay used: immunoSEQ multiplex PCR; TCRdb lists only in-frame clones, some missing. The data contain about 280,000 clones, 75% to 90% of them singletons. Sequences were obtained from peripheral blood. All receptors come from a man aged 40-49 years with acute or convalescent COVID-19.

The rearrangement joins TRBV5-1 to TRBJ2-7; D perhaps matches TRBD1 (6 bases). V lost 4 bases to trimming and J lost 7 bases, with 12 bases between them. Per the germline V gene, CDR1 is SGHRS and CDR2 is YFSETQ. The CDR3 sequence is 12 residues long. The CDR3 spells CASSPPGDEQYF. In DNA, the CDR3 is TGCGCCAGCAGCCCTCCAGGGGATGAGCAGTACTTC.

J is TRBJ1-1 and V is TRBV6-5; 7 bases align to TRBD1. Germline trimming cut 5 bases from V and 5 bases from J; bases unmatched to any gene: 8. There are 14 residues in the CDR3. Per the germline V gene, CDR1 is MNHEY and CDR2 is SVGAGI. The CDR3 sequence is CASSPGTVRTEAFF. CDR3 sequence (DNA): TGTGCCAGCAGTCCAGGGACAGTAAGGACTGAAGCTTTCTTT.

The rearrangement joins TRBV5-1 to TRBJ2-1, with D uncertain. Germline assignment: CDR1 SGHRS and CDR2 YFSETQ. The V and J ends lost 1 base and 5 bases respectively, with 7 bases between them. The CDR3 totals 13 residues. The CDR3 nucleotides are TGCGCCAGCAGCTTGATACTGCACAATGAGCAGTTCTTC. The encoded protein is CASSLILHNEQFF.

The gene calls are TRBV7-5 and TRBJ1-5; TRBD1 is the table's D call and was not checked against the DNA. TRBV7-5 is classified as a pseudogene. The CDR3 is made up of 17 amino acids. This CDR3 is CARSLGEEGALNQPQHF. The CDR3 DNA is TGTGCCAGAAGCTTAGGAGAGGAAGGGGCCCTCAATCAGCCCCAGCATTTT.

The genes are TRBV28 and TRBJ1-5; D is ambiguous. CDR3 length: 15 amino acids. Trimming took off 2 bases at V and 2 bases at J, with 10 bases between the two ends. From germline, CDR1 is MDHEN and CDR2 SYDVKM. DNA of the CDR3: TGTGCCAGCAGTTTAAGTTCCCCGGGCAATCAGCCCCAGCATTTT. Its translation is CASSLSSPGNQPQHF.

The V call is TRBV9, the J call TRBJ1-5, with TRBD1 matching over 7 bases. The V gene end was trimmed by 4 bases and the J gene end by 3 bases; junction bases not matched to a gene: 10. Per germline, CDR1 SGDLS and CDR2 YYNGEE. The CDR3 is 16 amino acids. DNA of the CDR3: TGTGCCAGCAGCCCTCGACGACAGGGCGTCAATCAGCCCCAGCATTTT. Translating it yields CASSPRRQGVNQPQHF.

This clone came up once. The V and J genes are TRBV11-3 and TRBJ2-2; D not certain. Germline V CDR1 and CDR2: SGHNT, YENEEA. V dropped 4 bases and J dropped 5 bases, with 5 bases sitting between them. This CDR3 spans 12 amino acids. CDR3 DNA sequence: TGTGCCAGCAGCTACCAGACCGGGGAGCTGTTTTTT. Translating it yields CASSYQTGELFF.

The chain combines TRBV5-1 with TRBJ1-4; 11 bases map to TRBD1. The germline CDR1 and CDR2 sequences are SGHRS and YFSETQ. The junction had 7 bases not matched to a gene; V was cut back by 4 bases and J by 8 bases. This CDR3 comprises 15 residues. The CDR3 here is CASSPGTGGDEKLFF. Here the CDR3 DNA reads TGCGCCAGCAGCCCGGGGACAGGGGGAGACGAAAAACTGTTTTTT.

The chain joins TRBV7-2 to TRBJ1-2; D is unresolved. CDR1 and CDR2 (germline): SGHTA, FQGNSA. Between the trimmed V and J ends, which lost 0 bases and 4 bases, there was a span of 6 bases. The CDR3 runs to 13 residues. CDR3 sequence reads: CASSLAATYGYTF. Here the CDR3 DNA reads TGTGCCAGCAGCTTAGCGGCAACCTATGGCTACACCTTC.

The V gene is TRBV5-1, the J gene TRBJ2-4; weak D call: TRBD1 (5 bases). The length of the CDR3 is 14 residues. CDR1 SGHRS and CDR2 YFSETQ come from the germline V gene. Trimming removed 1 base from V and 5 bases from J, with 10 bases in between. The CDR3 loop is CASSLSDIQNIQYF. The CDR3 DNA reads TGCGCCAGCAGCTTGTCGGACATACAAAACATTCAGTACTTC.

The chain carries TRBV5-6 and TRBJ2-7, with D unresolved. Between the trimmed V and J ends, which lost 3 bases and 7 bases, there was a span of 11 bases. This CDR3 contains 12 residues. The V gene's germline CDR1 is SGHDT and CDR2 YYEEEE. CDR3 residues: CASSYQVEEQYF. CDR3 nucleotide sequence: TGTGCCAGCAGCTATCAGGTTGAGGAGCAGTACTTC. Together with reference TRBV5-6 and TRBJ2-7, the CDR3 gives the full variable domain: DAGVTQSPTHLIKTRGQQVTLRCSPKSGHDTVSWYQQALGQGPQFIFQYYEEEERQRGNFPDRFSGHQFPNYSSELNVNALLLGDSALYLCASSYQVEEQYFGPGTRLTVT.

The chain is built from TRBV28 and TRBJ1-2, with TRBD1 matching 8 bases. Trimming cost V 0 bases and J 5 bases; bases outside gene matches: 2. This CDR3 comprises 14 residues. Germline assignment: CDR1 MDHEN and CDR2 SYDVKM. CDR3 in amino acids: CASSLWHRGYGYTF. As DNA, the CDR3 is TGTGCCAGCAGTTTATGGCACAGGGGGTATGGCTACACCTTC.

CDR3 region: CASGPGTASNQPQHF. The CDR3 nucleotides read TGTGCTAGTGGTCCGGGGACAGCTAGCAATCAGCCCCAGCATTTT. This rearrangement joins TRBV12-5 to TRBJ1-5; the match to TRBD1 covers 7 bases. Germline-derived CDR1 and CDR2 are LGHNT and FRNRAP. The CDR3 is 15 amino acids. J was trimmed by 0 bases and V by 5 bases; bases with no gene match: 4.

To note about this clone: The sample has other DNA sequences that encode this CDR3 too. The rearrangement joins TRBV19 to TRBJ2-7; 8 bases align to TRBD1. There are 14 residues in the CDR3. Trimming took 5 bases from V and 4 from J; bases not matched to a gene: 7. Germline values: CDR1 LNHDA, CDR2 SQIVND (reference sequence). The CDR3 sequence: CASSRGTGPYEQYF. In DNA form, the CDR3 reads TGTGCCAGTAGTCGCGGGACAGGCCCATACGAGCAGTACTTC.

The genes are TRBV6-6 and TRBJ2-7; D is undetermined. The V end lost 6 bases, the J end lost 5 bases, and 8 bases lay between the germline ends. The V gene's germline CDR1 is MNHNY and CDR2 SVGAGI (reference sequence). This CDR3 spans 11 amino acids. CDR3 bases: TGTGCCAGCAGCCAGAGGAACGAGCAGTACTTC. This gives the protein CASSQRNEQYF.

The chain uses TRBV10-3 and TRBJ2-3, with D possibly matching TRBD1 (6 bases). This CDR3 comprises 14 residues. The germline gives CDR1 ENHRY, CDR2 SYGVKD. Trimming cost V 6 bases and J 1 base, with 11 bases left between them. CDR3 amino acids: CAIRDSRGTDTQYF. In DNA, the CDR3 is TGTGCCATCAGGGACAGCCGCGGCACAGATACGCAGTATTTT.

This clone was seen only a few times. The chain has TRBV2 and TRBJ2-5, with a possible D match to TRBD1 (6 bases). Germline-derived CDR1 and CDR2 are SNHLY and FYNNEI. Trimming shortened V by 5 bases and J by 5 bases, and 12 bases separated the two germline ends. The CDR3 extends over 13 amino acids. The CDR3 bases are TGTGCCAGCAGTACAGGGTCCAGGGAGACCCAGTACTTC. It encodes CASSTGSRETQYF.

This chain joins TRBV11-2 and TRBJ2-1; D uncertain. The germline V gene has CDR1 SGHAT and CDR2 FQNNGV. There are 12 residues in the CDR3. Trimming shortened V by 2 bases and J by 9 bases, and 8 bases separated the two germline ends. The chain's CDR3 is CASSLTLSEQFF. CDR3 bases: TGTGCCAGCAGCTTAACCTTGAGTGAGCAGTTCTTC.

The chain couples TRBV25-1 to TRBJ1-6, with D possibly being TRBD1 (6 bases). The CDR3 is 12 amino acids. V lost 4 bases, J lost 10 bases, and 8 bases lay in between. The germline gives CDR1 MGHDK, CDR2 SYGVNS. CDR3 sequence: CASSGQESPLHF. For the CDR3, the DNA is TGTGCCAGCAGTGGACAGGAATCACCCCTCCACTTT.

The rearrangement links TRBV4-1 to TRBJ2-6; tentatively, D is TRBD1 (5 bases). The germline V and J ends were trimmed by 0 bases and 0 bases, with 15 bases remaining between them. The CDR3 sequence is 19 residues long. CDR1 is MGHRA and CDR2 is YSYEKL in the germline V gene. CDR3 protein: CASSQETVDRYSGANVLTF. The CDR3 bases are TGCGCCAGCAGCCAAGAAACGGTCGACAGATACTCTGGGGCCAACGTCCTGACTTTC.

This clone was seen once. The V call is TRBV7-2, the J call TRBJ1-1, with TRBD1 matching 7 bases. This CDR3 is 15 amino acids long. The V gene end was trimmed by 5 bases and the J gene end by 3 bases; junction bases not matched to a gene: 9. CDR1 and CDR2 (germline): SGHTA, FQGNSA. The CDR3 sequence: CASSPWGQRDTEAFF. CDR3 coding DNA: TGTGCCAGCAGCCCGTGGGGACAGAGGGACACTGAAGCTTTCTTT. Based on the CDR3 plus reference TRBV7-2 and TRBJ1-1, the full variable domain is GAGVSQSPSNKVTEKGKDVELRCDPISGHTALYWYRQSLGQGLEFLIYFQGNSAPDKSGLPSDRFSAERTGGSVSTLTIQRTQQEDSAVYLCASSPWGQRDTEAFFGQGTRLTVV.

The CDR3: CATSRDGTGQGGGYTF. In DNA, the CDR3 is TGTGCCACCAGCAGAGATGGGACAGGGCAAGGTGGGGGCTACACCTTC. This chain joins TRBV15 and TRBJ1-2, with 9 bases fitting TRBD1. Germline V gene lookup returns CDR1 LNHNV and CDR2 YYDKDF (reference sequence). The CDR3 covers 16 residues. The V segment lost 0 bases and the J segment 8 bases; nucleotides outside the gene matches: 10. Full variable domain (missing parts from reference TRBV15 and TRBJ1-2): DAMVIQNPRYQVTQFGKPVTLSCSQTLNHNVMYWYQQKSSQAPKLLFHYYDKDFNNEADTPDNFQSRRPNTSFCFLDIRSPGLGDTAMYLCATSRDGTGQGGGYTFGSGTRLTVV.

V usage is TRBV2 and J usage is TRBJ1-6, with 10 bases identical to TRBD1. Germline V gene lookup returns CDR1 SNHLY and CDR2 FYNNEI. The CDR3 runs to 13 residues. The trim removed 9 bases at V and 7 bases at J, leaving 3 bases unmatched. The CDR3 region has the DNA TGTGCCAGAGGGGACAGGGGAAATTCACCCCTCCACTTT. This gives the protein CARGDRGNSPLHF. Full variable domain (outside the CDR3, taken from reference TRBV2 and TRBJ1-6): EPEVTQTPSHQVTQMGQEVILRCVPISNHLYFYWYRQILGQKVEFLVSFYNNEISEKSEIFDDQFSVERPDGSNFTLKIRSTKLEDSAMYFCARGDRGNSPLHFGNGTRLTVT.

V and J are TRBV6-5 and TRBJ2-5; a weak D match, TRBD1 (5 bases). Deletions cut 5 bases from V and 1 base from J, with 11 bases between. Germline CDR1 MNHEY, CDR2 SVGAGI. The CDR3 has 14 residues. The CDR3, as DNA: TGTGCCAGCAGTAATACAGGCGGCCAAGAGACCCAGTACTTC. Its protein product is CASSNTGGQETQYF.

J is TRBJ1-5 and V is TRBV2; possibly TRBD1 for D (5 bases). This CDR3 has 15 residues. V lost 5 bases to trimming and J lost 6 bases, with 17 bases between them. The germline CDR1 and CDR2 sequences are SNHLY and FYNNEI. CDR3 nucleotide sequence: TGTGCCAGCAGTTGGAGTCTGACTAGGGGTCAGCCCCAGCATTTT. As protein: CASSWSLTRGQPQHF. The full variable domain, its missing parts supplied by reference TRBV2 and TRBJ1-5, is EPEVTQTPSHQVTQMGQEVILRCVPISNHLYFYWYRQILGQKVEFLVSFYNNEISEKSEIFDDQFSVERPDGSNFTLKIRSTKLEDSAMYFCASSWSLTRGQPQHFGDGTRLSIL.

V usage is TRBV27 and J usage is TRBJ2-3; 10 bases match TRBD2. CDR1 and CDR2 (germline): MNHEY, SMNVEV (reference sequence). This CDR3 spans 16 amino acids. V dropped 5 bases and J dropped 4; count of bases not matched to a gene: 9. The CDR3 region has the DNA TGTGCCAGCAGTCCCAGGACTAGCGGACTTCCAGATACGCAGTATTTT. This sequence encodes CASSPRTSGLPDTQYF.

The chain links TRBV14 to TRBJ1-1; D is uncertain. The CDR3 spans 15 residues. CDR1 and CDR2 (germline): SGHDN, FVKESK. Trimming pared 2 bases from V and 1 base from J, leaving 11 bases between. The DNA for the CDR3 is TGTGCCAGCAGCCAATTAGCCGGCAAGAACACTGAAGCTTTCTTT. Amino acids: CASSQLAGKNTEAFF.

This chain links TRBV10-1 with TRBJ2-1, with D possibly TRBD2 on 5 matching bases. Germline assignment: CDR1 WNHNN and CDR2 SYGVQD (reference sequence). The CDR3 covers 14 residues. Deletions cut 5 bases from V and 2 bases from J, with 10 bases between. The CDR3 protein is CASSPGSPYNEQFF. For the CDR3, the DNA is TGCGCCAGCAGTCCGGGGTCTCCCTACAATGAGCAGTTCTTC.

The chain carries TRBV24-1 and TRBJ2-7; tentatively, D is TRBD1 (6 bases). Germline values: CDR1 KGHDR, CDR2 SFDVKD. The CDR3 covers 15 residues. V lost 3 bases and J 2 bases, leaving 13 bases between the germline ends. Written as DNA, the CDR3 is TGTGCCACCAGTGATAGGGGGTTGGAGACCTACGAGCAGTACTTC. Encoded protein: CATSDRGLETYEQYF.